This T cell receptor (beta chain) was identified during a study of early T cells in non-severe SARS-CoV-2 infection (dated by TCRdb to the early 2020s). At the level of the whole study: Because TCR sequencing was done on bulk RNA from unsorted whole blood, the alpha and beta chains could not be paired.

Study-level results and caveats: VDJdb matching was skewed toward anti-spike CD8 responses, so virus-specific expansions were likely underestimated and private and CD4 specificities were missed.

The study was a case-control design nested within a healthcare worker cohort in London, UK, with weekly nasopharyngeal swab PCR tests and blood sampling. Between 23 and 31 March 2020, the week of the UK lockdown, healthcare workers were enrolled and then followed up weekly for as long as 16 weeks. Library generation was performed with 5' RACE. TCRdb shows the sequencer as NextSeq 500. To correct for sequencing error and PCR bias, the TCR library protocol tagged individual cDNA molecules with unique molecular identifiers. Both TCR alpha and beta chains were sequenced, and tight co-correlation was observed between alpha and beta sequence abundances in each sample. The study's processing was this. Decombinator V4 was used to perform V gene, J gene and CDR3 annotation of TCR sequences. TCRs were defined as expanded if a significant change between any two time points was detected under a Poisson model with p below 0.0001. TCR abundances were normalised to the total number of TCRs sequenced per sample and expressed as counts per million. TRAV1-2 paired with TRAJ12, TRAJ20 or TRAJ33 defined MAIT TCRs, while TRAV10 paired with TRAJ18 defined iNKT TCRs. A search of VDJdb, accessed on 1 November 2021, was run for TCRs annotated to CMV, EBV and SARS-CoV-2, with TCRs annotated for multiple antigens excluded. The raw public reads went through TCRdb reprocessing: fastp at Q25, MiXCR clone calling, in-frame beta chains kept. Each CDR3 protein appears once, grouped with its most common genes and DNA. The V and J calls follow TCRdb's processing rather than the paper's. For this sample the table gives nearly 55,000 distinct CDR3 sequences, of which roughly 7.6% were detected only once. The top ten clones comprise over 9.5% of the sample.

This clonotype turned up a few times. Its antigen specificity is not known. No base-level quality is on record; no much larger clone is a single base apart. Its CDR3 holds 11 amino acids, cysteine through phenylalanine. Only the CDR3 DNA stays, 33 bases, in frame from base 1. V and J are truncated by 9 bases and 0 bases respectively, leaving an intervening sequence of 4 bases. For CDR1 and CDR2, the germline V gene lists MNHNS and SASEGT. The V gene is TRBV6-1 and the J gene is TRBJ2-3; no D gene call is confident. Here the sequenced sample was whole blood, taken at baseline. This sequence originates from an adult who was a healthcare worker with PCR-confirmed SARS-CoV-2 infection or an uninfected control (not recorded which). The sequenced DNA: TGTGCCAGTCAGAGCACAGATACGCAGTATTTT. The resulting protein is CASQSTDTQYF.